This record covers a single TCR beta chain. Its specificity is unknown. This entry belongs to a study of cytomegalovirus exposure and HLA in healthy donors. This cohort consisted of healthy bone marrow donors. Study findings and constraints: Among TCR beta chains, those listed as cytomegalovirus-associated numbered over 150. Rarity marked most TCR sequences, yet some public TCRs occurred in many donors. A later analysis appeared to link common viral pathogens to several of the most significant clusters.

Use of 60 Vbeta and 13 Jbeta primers characterized the PCR. Profiling relied on immunoSEQ multiplex PCR, and the TCRdb table lists in-frame clones only, not all of them. The sample has about 150,000 clones, roughly 80% seen once. This CDR3 contains 13 residues. V lost 8 bases, J lost 8 bases, and 8 bases stayed unmatched. Germline assignment: CDR1 SNHLY and CDR2 FYNNEI. Sequences were obtained from PBMCs. The V call is TRBV2, the J call TRBJ1-2, with 10 positions matching TRBD1. This clonotype was sampled from a woman in her thirties or forties in good health and CMV-seronegative. CDR3 protein: CASGPGTGVGYTF. In DNA form, the CDR3 reads TGTGCCAGCGGTCCCGGGACAGGGGTGGGCTACACCTTC.